These 27 T cell receptor beta chains were sequenced from one sample in a study of radiation and T cells in renal cell carcinoma. TCRdb's copy holds only in-frame clones and misses some; the assay was immunoSEQ multiplex PCR. This sample has roughly 130,000 clones; 75% to 85% occur once, and the top ten carry 1.9%. Time point here: blood 2 weeks post-SBRT. Treatment denoted: 15 Gy SBRT to primary tumor, nephrectomy 4 weeks later. The input for sequencing was blood, taken from a patient whose treatment included radiotherapy and nephrectomy. The source of these receptors is a woman aged 60-75 years with renal cell carcinoma.

The CDR3 DNA is TGTGCCAGCAGCTTTTTGACAGGGCGTGAAGCTTTCTTT. Amino acids: CASSFLTGREAFF. This chain joins TRBV7-9 and TRBJ1-1, with 7 bases aligning to TRBD1. In germline, CDR1 is SEHNR, CDR2 FQNEAQ (reference sequence). The trim removed 3 bases at V and 7 bases at J, leaving 5 bases unmatched. CDR3 length: 13 amino acids.

The V gene is TRBV2, the J gene TRBJ2-7, with D possibly matching TRBD1 (7 bases). Germline V lookup: CDR1 SNHLY, CDR2 FYNNEI. V was trimmed by 6 bases and J by 2 bases, leaving 11 bases between them. The CDR3 is 13 amino acids. The CDR3, as DNA: TGTGCCAGCAGCTCAGGGGGGACCTACGAGCAGTACTTC. Amino acid sequence: CASSSGGTYEQYF. Filled out from reference TRBV2 and TRBJ2-7, the complete variable domain reads EPEVTQTPSHQVTQMGQEVILRCVPISNHLYFYWYRQILGQKVEFLVSFYNNEISEKSEIFDDQFSVERPDGSNFTLKIRSTKLEDSAMYFCASSSGGTYEQYFGPGTRLTVT.

This rearrangement joins TRBV7-2 to TRBJ1-5; the D gene is possibly TRBD1 (5 bases). The CDR3 has 13 residues. V shed 2 bases and J shed 6 bases, with 8 bases lying between them. CDR1 is SGHTA, CDR2 FQGNSA, per germline. This CDR3 reads CASSLWGGQPQHF. The CDR3 bases are TGTGCCAGCAGCTTATGGGGCGGTCAGCCCCAGCATTTT.

V and J are TRBV6-5 and TRBJ2-3, with 7 bases that match TRBD1. Trimming cost V 5 bases and J 4 bases; bases outside gene matches: 6. The CDR3 has 14 residues. The V gene's germline CDR1 is MNHEY and CDR2 SVGAGI. CDR3 amino acids: CASSRQGSADTQYF. CDR3 nucleotides: TGTGCCAGCAGTCGACAGGGTTCGGCAGATACGCAGTATTTT.

This clone was observed once. The genes are TRBV5-1 and TRBJ2-1; TRBD2 aligns across 7 bases. CDR1 is SGHRS and CDR2 is YFSETQ in the germline V gene. Unmatched junction bases numbered 2, after V lost 1 base and J lost 4 bases. The CDR3 covers 14 residues. The CDR3 here is CASSLSGEYNEQFF. CDR3 in DNA: TGCGCCAGCAGCTTGAGCGGGGAATACAATGAGCAGTTCTTC.

The chain couples TRBV19 to TRBJ2-7; 9 bases fit TRBD2. With V trimmed by 3 bases and J by 5 bases, 5 bases remained unmatched. Germline V gene lookup returns CDR1 LNHDA and CDR2 SQIVND (reference sequence). CDR3 size: 14 residues. The DNA for the CDR3 is TGTGCCAGTAGTATCACCGCGGGAGGGGACGAGCAGTACTTC. Its translation: CASSITAGGDEQYF.

The chain links TRBV27 to TRBJ2-7; D is possibly TRBD1 or TRBD2 (6 bases each). The CDR3 has 12 residues. V was pared by 0 bases and J by 8 bases, with 8 bases between. Germline V CDR1 and CDR2: MNHEY, SMNVEV (reference sequence). This chain's CDR3 is CASSLSGGKQYF. The CDR3 DNA follows: TGTGCCAGCAGTTTATCGGGGGGCAAGCAGTACTTC.

A single count supports this clone. CDR3 nucleotide sequence: TGTGCCAGCAGTTGGGCGGGGCTACCTACGAACACCGGGGAGCTGTTTTTT. Translating it yields CASSWAGLPTNTGELFF. This chain connects TRBV28 to TRBJ2-2, with a weak D call TRBD2 (6 bases). The CDR3 consists of 17 residues. The V gene's germline CDR1 is MDHEN and CDR2 SYDVKM. Trimming left V 4 bases short and J 0 bases short, with 15 bases between.

The chain uses TRBV6-6 and TRBJ2-7, with a possible D match to TRBD2 (6 bases). The V end was cut by 3 bases, the J end by 0 bases, with 15 bases between. The CDR3 sequence is 16 residues long. In germline, CDR1 is MNHNY, CDR2 SVGAGI (reference sequence). The CDR3 coding sequence is TGTGCCAGCAGTTATTGGAGCGGGCCCAGCTCCTACGAGCAGTACTTC. This sequence encodes CASSYWSGPSSYEQYF.

The rearrangement uses TRBV28 and TRBJ2-1; 11 bases agree with TRBD1. With 6 bases clipped from V and 6 bases from J, the junction kept 10 bases outside the gene matches. Germline CDR1 is MDHEN and CDR2 is SYDVKM. The CDR3 runs to 16 residues. The chain's CDR3 is CASSTPGQGAPNEQFF. CDR3 nucleotides: TGTGCCAGCAGCACCCCCGGACAGGGGGCGCCCAATGAGCAGTTCTTC. Full variable domain (remainder filled in from reference TRBV28 and TRBJ2-1): DVKVTQSSRYLVKRTGEKVFLECVQDMDHENMFWYRQDPGLGLRLIYFSYDVKMKEKGDIPEGYSVSREKKERFSLILESASTNQTSMYLCASSTPGQGAPNEQFFGPGTRLTVL.

V usage is TRBV2 and J usage is TRBJ2-3; TRBD2 aligns across 9 bases. The CDR3 covers 19 residues. Per germline, CDR1 SNHLY and CDR2 FYNNEI. Trimming took 6 bases from V and 0 from J; bases not matched to a gene: 16. The DNA for the CDR3 is TGTGCCAGCAGCCCGGTAATAGCGGGGGACCTATTTAGCACAGATACGCAGTATTTT. This gives the protein CASSPVIAGDLFSTDTQYF.

This clone has a single count. The chain employs TRBV19 and TRBJ2-1; TRBD2 might be the D (5 bases). Trimming cost V 3 bases and J 0 bases, with 9 bases left between them. Germline lookup yields CDR1 LNHDA and CDR2 SQIVND (reference sequence). This CDR3 has 15 amino acids. CDR3 amino acids: CASSMRESSYNEQFF. CDR3 nucleotide sequence: TGTGCCAGTAGTATGAGGGAGAGCTCCTACAATGAGCAGTTCTTC.

The CDR3 nucleotides read TGTGCCAGCAGCTTGGCTGGGAGAGCAGATACGCAGTATTTT. Protein: CASSLAGRADTQYF. The chain employs TRBV5-4 and TRBJ2-3, with D possibly being TRBD2 (5 bases). V gave up 0 bases and J gave up 4 bases, with 9 bases separating them. This CDR3 is built from 14 residues. Germline CDR1 SGHNT, CDR2 YYREEE (reference sequence). Complete variable domain (other parts from reference TRBV5-4 and TRBJ2-3): ETGVTQSPTHLIKTRGQQVTLRCSSQSGHNTVSWYQQALGQGPQFIFQYYREEENGRGNFPPRFSGLQFPNYSSELNVNALELDDSALYLCASSLAGRADTQYFGPGTRLTVL.

The CDR3 protein is CASSQLSVGEQFF. CDR3 nucleotides: TGTGCCAGCAGCCAATTATCGGTCGGTGAGCAGTTCTTC. The rearrangement joins TRBV5-6 to TRBJ2-1, with unresolved D. This CDR3 spans 13 amino acids. V lost 4 bases and J 9 bases, leaving 14 bases between the germline ends. CDR1 and CDR2 (germline): SGHDT, YYEEEE. The whole variable domain, remainder taken from reference TRBV5-6 and TRBJ2-1, is DAGVTQSPTHLIKTRGQQVTLRCSPKSGHDTVSWYQQALGQGPQFIFQYYEEEERQRGNFPDRFSGHQFPNYSSELNVNALLLGDSALYLCASSQLSVGEQFFGPGTRLTVL.

V gene TRBV15 combines with J gene TRBJ2-1; D possibly uses TRBD1 or TRBD2 (5 bases each). The V and J ends lost 2 bases and 0 bases respectively, with 17 bases between them. The CDR3 length is 18 residues. CDR1 is LNHNV and CDR2 is YYDKDF in the germline V gene (reference sequence). The CDR3 region is CATSRPRGQGHSYNEQFF. CDR3 nucleotide sequence: TGTGCCACCAGCAGACCACGGGGTCAGGGCCACTCCTACAATGAGCAGTTCTTC.

The rearrangement joins TRBV9 to TRBJ2-1, with TRBD1 matching 11 bases. In germline, CDR1 is SGDLS, CDR2 YYNGEE. V was clipped by 0 bases and J by 6 bases; unmatched bases: 5. The CDR3 sequence is 16 residues long. CDR3 amino acids: CASSVAGTGGSNEQFF. CDR3 DNA: TGTGCCAGCAGCGTAGCCGGGACAGGGGGTTCCAATGAGCAGTTCTTC.

This chain links TRBV6-1 with TRBJ1-1; 10 nucleotides agree with TRBD1. The CDR3 spans 16 residues. Germline V gene lookup returns CDR1 MNHNS and CDR2 SASEGT. The junction had 5 bases not matched to a gene; V was cut back by 3 bases and J by 1 base. CDR3 nucleotides: TGTGCCAGCAGTGAGGGGGACAGGGGATGGAACACTGAAGCTTTCTTT. Residues: CASSEGDRGWNTEAFF.

This clone was seen more than once but under ten times. The J gene is TRBJ1-2, the V gene TRBV19; 10 bases agree with TRBD1. CDR3 length equals 14 residues. Germline V gene sequence: CDR1 LNHDA, CDR2 SQIVND (reference sequence). With 7 bases clipped from V and 4 bases from J, the junction kept 6 bases outside the gene matches. The CDR3 loop reads CASTPGQGRYGYTF. The CDR3 bases are TGTGCCAGTACTCCGGGACAGGGGCGCTATGGCTACACCTTC.

The V call is TRBV5-1, the J call TRBJ1-2, with no clear D. Germline assignment: CDR1 SGHRS and CDR2 YFSETQ. V was shortened by 4 bases and J by 1 base, with 14 bases between the two germline ends. The CDR3 is 15 residues long. CDR3 sequence: CASSPGPSGNYGYTF. Written as DNA, the CDR3 is TGCGCCAGCAGCCCCGGACCGAGCGGTAACTATGGCTACACCTTC.

CDR3 region: CAWTGRRRAGELFF. The DNA of the CDR3 is TGTGCCTGGACGGGACGCCGGCGGGCCGGGGAGCTGTTTTTT. This chain links TRBV30 with TRBJ2-2, with D tentatively TRBD1 or TRBD2 (5 bases each). Germline V gene lookup returns CDR1 GTSNPN and CDR2 SVGIG (reference sequence). Trimming removed 4 bases at V and 6 bases at J, with 15 bases between. The CDR3 covers 14 residues.

The CDR3 DNA follows: TGTGCCAGCAGTTGGGAGACAGGCTCTGGAAACACCATATATTTT. This sequence encodes CASSWETGSGNTIYF. V and J are TRBV6-5 and TRBJ1-3, with a possible D match to TRBD1 (6 bases). CDR1 MNHEY and CDR2 SVGAGI come from the germline V gene. The V and J ends lost 4 bases and 0 bases respectively, with 10 bases between them. The length of the CDR3 is 15 residues.

This chain's CDR3 is CASSLGREISSYNEQFF. The CDR3 region has the DNA TGTGCCAGCAGCTTAGGGAGGGAAATTAGCTCCTACAATGAGCAGTTCTTC. The rearrangement links TRBV7-6 to TRBJ2-1, with a weak D call TRBD2 (6 bases). The germline V gene encodes CDR1 SGHVS and CDR2 FNYEAQ. The CDR3 runs 17 residues. V shed 1 base and J shed 0 bases, with 13 bases lying between them. The complete variable domain, with remaining parts taken from reference TRBV7-6 and TRBJ2-1, reads GAGVSQSPRYKVTKRGQDVALRCDPISGHVSLYWYRQALGQGPEFLTYFNYEAQQDKSGLPNDRFSAERPEGSISTLTIQRTEQRDSAMYRCASSLGREISSYNEQFFGPGTRLTVL.

This clone has more than one count but fewer than ten. The rearrangement joins TRBV6-5 to TRBJ1-1; D call uncertain. V was clipped by 0 bases and J by 5 bases, with 7 bases between them. Looked up from germline, CDR1 is MNHEY and CDR2 is SVGAGI. The CDR3 has 13 residues. The CDR3 region is CASSYSPRTEAFF. DNA of the CDR3: TGTGCCAGCAGTTACTCACCACGGACTGAAGCTTTCTTT.

This clone turned up a few times. The genes are TRBV10-3 and TRBJ2-3; the D gene is possibly TRBD1 (6 bases). The CDR3 spans 14 residues. CDR1 and CDR2 (germline): ENHRY, SYGVKD. The V and J ends lost 5 bases and 4 bases respectively, with 13 bases between them. The CDR3 region has the DNA TGTGCCATCAGTTCACAGGGTCGGTCAGATACGCAGTATTTT. Its protein product is CAISSQGRSDTQYF.

This rearrangement joins TRBV6-6 to TRBJ1-1; D not resolved. The germline V gene encodes CDR1 MNHNY and CDR2 SVGAGI (reference sequence). The V gene lost 3 bases and the J gene lost 0 bases, with 11 bases spanning the gap. This CDR3 has 15 amino acids. The CDR3 reads CASSYLITVNTEAFF. CDR3 sequence (DNA): TGTGCCAGCAGTTATTTGATAACGGTGAACACTGAAGCTTTCTTT.

DNA for the CDR3: TGTGCCAGCAGTTTTATCTTCTCGGGAGACGAGCAGTACTTC. This gives the protein CASSFIFSGDEQYF. This chain links TRBV28 with TRBJ2-7; D possibly corresponds to TRBD2 (6 bases). Per germline, CDR1 MDHEN and CDR2 SYDVKM. The CDR3 has 14 residues. Trimming took off 3 bases at V and 5 bases at J, with 14 bases between the two ends.

For the CDR3, the DNA is TGTGCCAGCAGCGACGCACTAACGGAGACCCAGTACTTC. Residues: CASSDALTETQYF. This chain uses TRBV4-2 with TRBJ2-5; D remains ambiguous. The CDR3 covers 13 residues. The V gene lost 5 bases and the J gene lost 5 bases, with 12 bases spanning the gap. Germline V CDR1 and CDR2: LGHNA, YNFKEQ.